This passage covers 23 T cell receptor beta chains from one sample sequenced in a study of radiotherapy plus CTLA-4 blockade in lung cancer. Libraries were prepared by immunoSEQ multiplex PCR; TCRdb keeps only in-frame clonotypes and omits some of them. This table has about 87,000 clones, more than 75% appearing once. This specimen was peripheral blood, taken from a patient treated with radiotherapy plus ipilimumab. The receptors were gathered from a human donor with non-small cell lung cancer that progressed on radiotherapy plus ipilimumab.

This clone was seen once. The chain carries TRBV15 and TRBJ1-3; 12 bases agree with TRBD1. Germline CDR1 LNHNV, CDR2 YYDKDF (reference sequence). The V and J ends lost 7 bases and 4 bases, in that order; junction bases with no gene match: 5. The length of the CDR3 is 15 residues. DNA of the CDR3: TGTGCCACCACAACCGGGACAGGGGGCGGAAACACCATATATTTT. Translating it yields CATTTGTGGGNTIYF.

The chain links TRBV6-5 to TRBJ2-7, with 7 bases identical to TRBD1. The V gene end was trimmed by 6 bases and the J gene end by 4 bases; junction bases not matched to a gene: 12. The CDR3 consists of 15 residues. From germline, CDR1 is MNHEY and CDR2 SVGAGI. The CDR3 loop is CASSMNPGQSYEQYF. CDR3 DNA: TGTGCCAGCAGCATGAATCCGGGACAGAGTTACGAGCAGTACTTC.

The chain employs TRBV2 and TRBJ2-3, with TRBD1 as a possible D gene (6 bases). The CDR3 is 13 amino acids. V lost 8 bases to trimming and J lost 5 bases, with 14 bases between them. The germline gives CDR1 SNHLY, CDR2 FYNNEI. For the CDR3, the DNA is TGTGCCAGCGGCTCGGTAGGGGGAGATACGCAGTATTTT. As protein: CASGSVGGDTQYF.

The chain has TRBV20-1 and TRBJ2-3; no clear D. The CDR3 is 11 residues long. Trimming pared 5 bases from V and 4 bases from J, leaving 7 bases between. In germline, CDR1 is DFQATT, CDR2 SNEGSKA (reference sequence). CDR3 region: CSAPRSDTQYF. In DNA, the CDR3 is TGCAGTGCTCCCCGTTCAGATACGCAGTATTTT.

This sequence joins TRBV5-6 and TRBJ1-2; D remains unclear. The germline gives CDR1 SGHDT, CDR2 YYEEEE. This CDR3 has 11 amino acids. Deletions cut 0 bases from V and 8 bases from J, with 5 bases between. CDR3 DNA sequence: TGTGCCAGCAGCTTGGATAGGGGCTACACCTTC. Protein: CASSLDRGYTF.

The chain employs TRBV9 and TRBJ2-3; D remains unclear. CDR3 length equals 11 residues. The V end lost 4 bases, the J end lost 6 bases, and 6 bases lay between the germline ends. The germline V gene has CDR1 SGDLS and CDR2 YYNGEE. For the CDR3, the DNA is TGTGCCAGCAGCCCACAGGATACGCAGTATTTT. Protein sequence: CASSPQDTQYF.

The chain recombines TRBV19 with TRBJ2-7; D possibly corresponds to TRBD2 (6 bases). CDR1 LNHDA and CDR2 SQIVND come from the germline V gene (reference sequence). The CDR3 covers 13 residues. Trimming took off 4 bases at V and 3 bases at J, with 10 bases between the two ends. The CDR3 spells CASSRGDGYEQYF. Written as DNA, the CDR3 is TGTGCCAGTAGTAGGGGGGACGGCTACGAGCAGTACTTC.

This chain uses TRBV27 with TRBJ2-1, with 7 nucleotides matching TRBD2. The CDR3 is made up of 16 amino acids. The V gene's germline CDR1 is MNHEY and CDR2 SMNVEV (reference sequence). With 5 bases clipped from V and 7 bases from J, the junction kept 14 bases outside the gene matches. The CDR3 here is CASSPLSSGVDNEQFF. CDR3 DNA sequence: TGTGCCAGCAGTCCCCTGTCAAGCGGGGTGGATAATGAGCAGTTCTTC.

This clone was detected only once. The chain combines TRBV7-2 with TRBJ1-6, with 9 bases aligning to TRBD1. CDR3 length: 15 amino acids. Germline V gives CDR1 SGHTA, CDR2 FQGNSA. V gave up 1 base and J gave up 9 bases; unmatched junction bases: 4. DNA for the CDR3: TGTGCCAGCAGCTTAGTTGGGACAGGGAGTTCACCCCTCCACTTT. Residues: CASSLVGTGSSPLHF.

This clone was picked up a small number of times. The V gene is TRBV21-1, the J gene TRBJ1-4; the listed D gene, TRBD1, was not tested against the DNA. TRBV21-1 is described as a pseudogene. CDR3 size: 15 residues. In DNA, the CDR3 is TGTGCCAGCCAACTGCGAAGACACTCTAATGAAAAACTGTTTTTT. It specifies CASQLRRHSNEKLFF.

This clone was counted only a few times. The chain is built from TRBV4-1 and TRBJ2-7; 7 bases map to TRBD1. The germline V gene has CDR1 MGHRA and CDR2 YSYEKL. The length of the CDR3 is 15 residues. V dropped 4 bases and J dropped 2; count of bases not matched to a gene: 8. The CDR3 nucleotides read TGCGCCAGCAGCCCCTGGGGGACAGCTCCCTACGAGCAGTACTTC. Protein: CASSPWGTAPYEQYF.

The V gene is TRBV10-3, the J gene TRBJ2-7; D not certain. The CDR3 is made up of 13 amino acids. Germline CDR1 is ENHRY and CDR2 is SYGVKD. V shed 4 bases and J shed 2 bases, with 9 bases lying between them. The chain's CDR3 is CAISGVTPYEQYF. The CDR3 DNA is TGTGCCATCAGTGGTGTAACACCCTACGAGCAGTACTTC.

The rearrangement uses TRBV6-6 and TRBJ1-1; 7 bases align to TRBD1. V was clipped by 8 bases and J by 1 base; unmatched bases: 4. The CDR3 runs to 13 residues. Germline CDR1 and CDR2: MNHNY and SVGAGI (reference sequence). This CDR3 is CASRQGKNTEAFF. CDR3 in DNA: TGTGCCAGCCGACAGGGCAAGAACACTGAAGCTTTCTTT.

The chain recombines TRBV30 with TRBJ2-5; no reliable D call. Germline CDR1 is GTSNPN and CDR2 is SVGIG (reference sequence). V lost 3 bases to trimming and J lost 7 bases, with 9 bases between them. The CDR3 covers 11 residues. This CDR3 is CAWRVAGTQYF. For the CDR3, the DNA is TGTGCCTGGAGGGTAGCCGGGACCCAGTACTTC.

The chain couples TRBV23-1 to TRBJ2-7; 11 bases are a match to TRBD1. TRBV23-1 is annotated as an ORF whose role is uncertain. V lost 4 bases and J lost 0; bases outside the gene matches: 14. This CDR3 contains 19 residues. CDR3 sequence reads: CASSRALGQGAAISYEQYF. The CDR3 coding sequence is TGCGCCAGCAGTCGGGCCCTCGGACAGGGGGCCGCGATCTCCTACGAGCAGTACTTC.

The chain is built from TRBV9 and TRBJ2-5; D is ambiguous. Germline V gene data show CDR1 as SGDLS and CDR2 as YYNGEE. The V gene lost 1 base and the J gene lost 1 base, with 5 bases spanning the gap. CDR3 size: 13 residues. The CDR3 DNA reads TGTGCCAGCAGCGTATCGAGCCAAGAGACCCAGTACTTC. Encoded protein: CASSVSSQETQYF. Full variable domain (outside the CDR3, taken from reference TRBV9 and TRBJ2-5): DSGVTQTPKHLITATGQRVTLRCSPRSGDLSVYWYQQSLDQGLQFLIQYYNGEERAKGNILERFSAQQFPDLHSELNLSSLELGDSALYFCASSVSSQETQYFGPGTRLLVL.

This clone was seen more than once but under ten times. This chain joins TRBV6-5 and TRBJ1-3; D uncertain. V was trimmed by 6 bases and J by 4 bases, leaving 16 bases between them. The CDR3 runs to 15 residues. The germline V gene has CDR1 MNHEY and CDR2 SVGAGI. CDR3 amino acids: CASRTAAGNGNTIYF. In DNA form, the CDR3 reads TGTGCCAGCAGGACGGCCGCTGGAAACGGAAACACCATATATTTT.

The rearrangement joins TRBV5-1 to TRBJ1-1; tentative D call: TRBD1 (5 bases). V was cut by 7 bases and J by 4 bases, with 17 bases left in between. Germline V gene sequence: CDR1 SGHRS, CDR2 YFSETQ. This CDR3 region has 14 residues. The CDR3 coding sequence is TGCGCCAGCTCCCCGCGCGACGGGGGCACTGAAGCTTTCTTT. It codes for CASSPRDGGTEAFF.

The rearrangement uses TRBV19 and TRBJ1-2; the match to TRBD1 covers 7 bases. The CDR3 is 13 residues long. Germline V CDR1 and CDR2: LNHDA, SQIVND (reference sequence). V shed 5 bases and J 1 base; nucleotides not matched to a gene: 1. The CDR3 nucleotides read TGTGCCAGTAGTCGGGACAGTAACTATGGCTACACCTTC. Translated, it gives CASSRDSNYGYTF.

This chain links TRBV4-3 with TRBJ1-5, with unresolved D. The germline gives CDR1 LGHNA, CDR2 YSLEER. V shed 1 base and J shed 9 bases, with 13 bases lying between them. The CDR3 has 14 residues. This chain's CDR3 is CASSQGPGGGPQHF. CDR3 bases: TGCGCCAGCAGCCAAGGTCCGGGCGGAGGGCCCCAGCATTTT.

This chain uses TRBV5-1 with TRBJ1-5; no reliable D call. From germline, CDR1 is SGHRS and CDR2 YFSETQ. Trimming cost V 0 bases and J 9 bases, with 10 bases left between them. The CDR3 is 13 residues long. CDR3 bases: TGCGCCAGCAGCTTGGGGGATCGGGGGCCCCAGCATTTT. Protein sequence: CASSLGDRGPQHF.

This clone has a single count. The chain carries TRBV30 and TRBJ2-1, with a weak D call TRBD2 (6 bases). The CDR3 has 12 amino acids. Trimming took 3 bases from V and 12 from J, leaving 15 bases between them. Germline values: CDR1 GTSNPN, CDR2 SVGIG (reference sequence). The CDR3 DNA reads TGTGCCTGGAGCAAAGGAGGGAGAACGCAGTTCTTC. This gives the protein CAWSKGGRTQFF.

The V and J genes are TRBV5-1 and TRBJ1-4; tentatively, D is TRBD1 (5 bases). V gave up 5 bases and J gave up 1 base, with 9 bases separating them. The CDR3 runs 14 residues. Germline assignment: CDR1 SGHRS and CDR2 YFSETQ. The CDR3 here is CASSQGGTNEKLFF. For the CDR3, the DNA is TGCGCCAGCAGTCAGGGAGGAACTAATGAAAAACTGTTTTTT.